Presented here are 20 T cell receptor beta chains from one specimen sequenced in a study of OX40 agonist ivuxolimab in advanced cancers. Method: immunoSEQ multiplex PCR; TCRdb's copy keeps in-frame clones and lacks some. The data contain 34,000 or so clones, about 93% of them singletons. The sample consisted of CD4+ or CD8+ T cells sorted from blood, taken in a trial of the OX40 agonist ivuxolimab. Receptors originate from an adult with an advanced solid tumor such as melanoma, head and neck, liver or kidney cancer.

This clone came up once. The V gene is TRBV10-2, the J gene TRBJ2-2, with 13 bases that match TRBD2. J lost 0 bases, V lost 7 bases, and 11 bases had no gene match. The CDR3 covers 19 residues. Germline V gives CDR1 WSHSY, CDR2 SAAADI. CDR3 DNA: TGCGCCAGCACACCGGGGGGACTAGCGGGGCCCGCGAACACCGGGGAGCTGTTTTTT. Translated: CASTPGGLAGPANTGELFF.

The rearrangement uses TRBV19 and TRBJ2-1, with TRBD2 matching over 8 bases. V lost 1 base to trimming and J lost 2 bases; unmatched junction nucleotides: 1. This CDR3 region has 15 residues. The germline V gene has CDR1 LNHDA and CDR2 SQIVND (reference sequence). The CDR3, as DNA: TGTGCCAGTAGTATAGGAGCGGGAGCCTACAATGAGCAGTTCTTC. This sequence encodes CASSIGAGAYNEQFF.

This chain links TRBV28 with TRBJ2-6; D is uncertain. Between the trimmed V and J ends, which lost 1 base and 2 bases, there was a span of 3 bases. Germline V gene lookup returns CDR1 MDHEN and CDR2 SYDVKM. This CDR3 is 14 amino acids long. The CDR3 loop reads CASSLYPGANVLTF. For the CDR3, the DNA is TGTGCCAGCAGTTTATATCCTGGGGCCAACGTCCTGACTTTC.

This chain links TRBV27 with TRBJ2-3, with TRBD2 matching 7 bases. Germline CDR1 MNHEY, CDR2 SMNVEV (reference sequence). The CDR3 is 15 amino acids. With 6 bases clipped from V and 0 bases from J, the junction kept 6 bases outside the gene matches. The CDR3 sequence is CASSQGLRSTDTQYF. CDR3 sequence (DNA): TGTGCCAGCAGCCAGGGACTACGTAGCACAGATACGCAGTATTTT.

This clone was detected only once. The chain uses TRBV4-1 and TRBJ2-2, with a weak D call TRBD1 (6 bases). CDR3 size: 13 residues. Trimming pared 6 bases from V and 5 bases from J, leaving 10 bases between. The germline V gene has CDR1 MGHRA and CDR2 YSYEKL. CDR3 bases: TGCGCCAGCAGACTTACAGGGACCGGGGAGCTGTTTTTT. Translated: CASRLTGTGELFF.

V gene TRBV4-3 combines with J gene TRBJ2-2; D is ambiguous. The V gene's germline CDR1 is LGHNA and CDR2 YSLEER. The length of the CDR3 is 18 residues. The V end lost 0 bases, the J end lost 4 bases, and 18 bases lay between the germline ends. The chain's CDR3 is CASSQDRRLYPGTGELFF. Here the CDR3 DNA reads TGCGCCAGCAGCCAAGATCGGCGGCTATACCCGGGCACCGGGGAGCTGTTTTTT.

The V gene is TRBV10-2, the J gene TRBJ2-1; D possibly corresponds to TRBD2 (5 bases). This CDR3 contains 11 residues. Looked up from germline, CDR1 is WSHSY and CDR2 is SAAADI. The CDR3 DNA reads TGCGCTCTGGAGCGGTACAATGAGCAGTTCTTC. Amino acids: CALERYNEQFF.

This clone was picked up one time. The V and J genes are TRBV11-2 and TRBJ1-5; D is perhaps TRBD1 (5 bases). CDR1 is SGHAT and CDR2 is FQNNGV in the germline V gene. This CDR3 contains 15 residues. V was clipped by 8 bases and J by 0 bases, with 14 bases between them. The chain's CDR3 is CASSREGNSNQPQHF. CDR3 bases: TGTGCCAGCTCCCGAGAGGGGAATAGCAATCAGCCCCAGCATTTT.

J is TRBJ2-5 and V is TRBV5-1; weak D call: TRBD2 (6 bases). V was clipped by 2 bases and J by 5 bases, with 16 bases between them. This CDR3 region has 15 residues. Germline lookup yields CDR1 SGHRS and CDR2 YFSETQ. The CDR3 spells CASSFLGGPEETQYF. CDR3 in DNA: TGCGCCAGCAGCTTTCTGGGGGGACCCGAGGAGACCCAGTACTTC. Variable domain in full (rest from reference TRBV5-1 and TRBJ2-5): KAGVTQTPRYLIKTRGQQVTLSCSPISGHRSVSWYQQTPGQGLQFLFEYFSETQRNKGNFPGRFSGRQFSNSRSEMNVSTLELGDSALYLCASSFLGGPEETQYFGPGTRLLVL.

The CDR3 loop is CASSSPLAGGYDEQFF. CDR3 nucleotides: TGTGCCAGCAGTTCCCCATTAGCGGGAGGGTACGATGAGCAGTTCTTC. V and J are TRBV27 and TRBJ2-1; TRBD2 matches 11 bases. Germline trimming cut 4 bases from V and 8 bases from J; bases unmatched to any gene: 10. CDR1 MNHEY and CDR2 SMNVEV come from the germline V gene (reference sequence). The CDR3 runs to 16 residues.

V usage is TRBV5-6 and J usage is TRBJ1-5, with D maybe TRBD1 (5 bases). V was trimmed by 2 bases and J by 4 bases, leaving 16 bases between them. This CDR3 spans 16 amino acids. The V gene's germline CDR1 is SGHDT and CDR2 YYEEEE. In nucleotides, the CDR3 is TGTGCCAGCAGCTTTTTCCGGGACGGACATAATCAGCCCCAGCATTTT. Protein sequence: CASSFFRDGHNQPQHF.

This chain links TRBV27 with TRBJ1-1, with D tentatively TRBD1 (6 bases). V was trimmed by 3 bases and J by 4 bases, leaving 15 bases between them. The germline gives CDR1 MNHEY, CDR2 SMNVEV (reference sequence). CDR3 length equals 15 residues. The CDR3: CASSFGGRGRTEAFF. In DNA, the CDR3 is TGTGCCAGCAGTTTCGGGGGCAGGGGCCGCACTGAAGCTTTCTTT.

The gene calls are TRBV9 and TRBJ1-1, with D uncertain. Looked up from germline, CDR1 is SGDLS and CDR2 is YYNGEE. Trimming left V 0 bases short and J 1 base short, with 7 bases between. This CDR3 is built from 14 residues. The CDR3 nucleotides read TGTGCCAGCAGCGTAGGGTCAGAGAACACTGAAGCTTTCTTT. Its translation is CASSVGSENTEAFF.

The chain employs TRBV19 and TRBJ2-2; D unclear. Germline assignment: CDR1 LNHDA and CDR2 SQIVND (reference sequence). The ends were cut back, 1 base at V and 7 bases at J, with 16 bases in the middle. The CDR3 length is 16 residues. The CDR3 loop is CASSIASGPWSGELFF. CDR3 nucleotide sequence: TGTGCCAGTAGTATAGCCTCTGGACCCTGGAGCGGGGAGCTGTTTTTT. The full variable domain, in which reference TRBV19 and TRBJ2-2 provide the parts outside the CDR3, is DGGITQSPKYLFRKEGQNVTLSCEQNLNHDAMYWYRQDPGQGLRLIYYSQIVNDFQKGDIAEGYSVSREKKESFPLTVTSAQKNPTAFYLCASSIASGPWSGELFFGEGSRLTVL.

The sample holds a few counts of this clone. The DNA of the CDR3 is TGTGCCAGCCATTTAGGGGCGGGACACACAGATACGCAGTATTTT. Translated: CASHLGAGHTDTQYF. This chain connects TRBV28 to TRBJ2-3; D is perhaps TRBD1 or TRBD2 (6 bases each). The CDR3 runs to 15 residues. Germline V gene data show CDR1 as MDHEN and CDR2 as SYDVKM. Trimming shortened V by 8 bases and J by 2 bases, and 17 bases separated the two germline ends. Full variable domain (rest looked up from reference TRBV28 and TRBJ2-3): DVKVTQSSRYLVKRTGEKVFLECVQDMDHENMFWYRQDPGLGLRLIYFSYDVKMKEKGDIPEGYSVSREKKERFSLILESASTNQTSMYLCASHLGAGHTDTQYFGPGTRLTVL.

This clone was counted only a few times. The CDR3 sequence: CASSQEGQGAMGNQPQHF. As DNA, the CDR3 is TGTGCCAGCAGCCAAGAGGGACAGGGGGCGATGGGCAATCAGCCCCAGCATTTT. V usage is TRBV4-2 and J usage is TRBJ1-5; 12 bases fit TRBD1. Looked up from germline, CDR1 is LGHNA and CDR2 is YNFKEQ. The CDR3 covers 18 residues. V was pared by 0 bases and J by 2 bases, with 5 bases of the junction left unmatched.

The J gene is TRBJ2-7, the V gene TRBV5-1; no reliable D call. CDR1 and CDR2 from the germline V gene are SGHRS and YFSETQ. The CDR3 has 13 residues. Trimming pared 5 bases from V and 4 bases from J, leaving 13 bases between. For the CDR3, the DNA is TGCGCCAGCAGTTCGGGTCCGGAGTACGAGCAGTACGTC. This encodes CASSSGPEYEQYV.

The V gene is TRBV4-3, the J gene TRBJ2-7, with D perhaps matching TRBD1 (6 bases). Trimming pared 4 bases from V and 3 bases from J, leaving 16 bases between. The CDR3 length is 15 residues. Germline V gene lookup returns CDR1 LGHNA and CDR2 YSLEER. Here the CDR3 reads CASSPTSGQIYEQYF. CDR3 sequence (DNA): TGCGCCAGCAGCCCCACTTCCGGACAGATCTACGAGCAGTACTTC.

The J gene is TRBJ1-5, the V gene TRBV19; no definite D call. V was pared by 1 base and J by 13 bases, with 14 bases between. Germline CDR1 and CDR2: LNHDA and SQIVND (reference sequence). The CDR3 is 13 residues long. In DNA, the CDR3 is TGTGCCAGTAGTATAGCTTTTCCAGTGGGGCAGCATTTT. Its translation: CASSIAFPVGQHF.

The J gene is TRBJ2-2, the V gene TRBV7-9, with D uncertain. Germline V lookup: CDR1 SEHNR, CDR2 FQNEAQ (reference sequence). This CDR3 contains 13 residues. Trimming shortened V by 4 bases and J by 7 bases, and 10 bases separated the two germline ends. The CDR3 reads CASSSPVNGELFF. As DNA, the CDR3 is TGTGCCAGCAGCTCCCCAGTGAACGGGGAGCTGTTTTTT.